One sample yielded the 7 T cell receptor beta chains listed below, sequenced in a study of T cell responses to AZD1222 COVID-19 vaccine. The assay was immunoSEQ multiplex PCR, and TCRdb's table has in-frame clones only and misses some. The sample consists of roughly 190,000 clones, 90% to 95% of them appearing once. This specimen was peripheral blood, taken 28 days after the second dose of the MenACWY control vaccine. The receptors originated from an adult who received the MenACWY meningococcal vaccine as a control.

Remarks on this clone: Other DNA sequences in the sample encode the same CDR3. This rearrangement joins TRBV7-2 to TRBJ2-2, with 10 bases lining up with TRBD2. Trimming at V came to 2 bases and at J to 5 bases, leaving 2 bases not matched to a gene. Germline CDR1 is SGHTA and CDR2 is FQGNSA. CDR3 length equals 15 residues. CDR3 protein: CASSLLAGETGELFF. The CDR3 nucleotides are TGTGCCAGCAGCTTACTAGCGGGAGAGACCGGGGAGCTGTTTTTT. The full variable domain, in which reference TRBV7-2 and TRBJ2-2 provide the parts outside the CDR3, is GAGVSQSPSNKVTEKGKDVELRCDPISGHTALYWYRQSLGQGLEFLIYFQGNSAPDKSGLPSDRFSAERTGGSVSTLTIQRTQQEDSAVYLCASSLLAGETGELFFGEGSRLTVL.

The V and J genes are TRBV4-3 and TRBJ2-1; D is uncertain. The CDR3 is 12 amino acids. Germline CDR1 is LGHNA and CDR2 is YSLEER. Trimming left V 0 bases short and J 8 bases short, with 5 bases between. The CDR3 DNA sequence: TGCGCCAGCAGCCAAGATTCCCATGAGCAGTTCTTC. This codes for CASSQDSHEQFF.

The chain recombines TRBV19 with TRBJ1-5, with D unresolved. This CDR3 contains 13 residues. Germline assignment: CDR1 LNHDA and CDR2 SQIVND (reference sequence). V was cut by 6 bases and J by 2 bases, with 8 bases left in between. CDR3 sequence (DNA): TGTGCCAGTAGGCGATCTGGCAATCAGCCCCAGCATTTT. Encoded protein: CASRRSGNQPQHF.

The gene calls are TRBV6-4 and TRBJ2-3; TRBD1 matches at 8 bases. Germline assignment: CDR1 MRHNA and CDR2 SNTAGT. This CDR3 has 15 residues. Trimming cost V 5 bases and J 5 bases; bases outside gene matches: 9. The CDR3 DNA sequence: TGTGCCAGCAGTTCAGACAGGGGAGGTGGAGATACGCAGTATTTT. Protein product: CASSSDRGGGDTQYF.

The V call is TRBV9, the J call TRBJ2-2; TRBD2 agrees at 7 bases. V was pared by 2 bases and J by 1 base, with 5 bases of the junction left unmatched. Germline loops: CDR1 SGDLS, CDR2 YYNGEE. This CDR3 has 16 amino acids. The CDR3 reads CASSVSTGGNTGELFF. The CDR3 DNA reads TGTGCCAGCAGCGTCTCTACGGGAGGGAACACCGGGGAGCTGTTTTTT.

This chain connects TRBV19 to TRBJ1-2; 8 bases line up with TRBD1. CDR1 is LNHDA and CDR2 is SQIVND in the germline V gene (reference sequence). V was pared by 5 bases and J by 7 bases, with 9 bases of the junction left unmatched. The CDR3 consists of 14 residues. DNA for the CDR3: TGTGCCAGTAGTCTTGACAGGGGTACAGCTGGCTACACCTTC. Translation gives CASSLDRGTAGYTF.

The chain couples TRBV7-9 to TRBJ2-5, with D possibly TRBD2 on 7 matching bases. V lost 5 bases and J 2 bases, leaving 15 bases between the germline ends. The germline gives CDR1 SEHNR, CDR2 FQNEAQ (reference sequence). This CDR3 contains 15 residues. The CDR3 sequence: CASSQWGGLQETQYF. CDR3 DNA: TGTGCCAGCAGCCAATGGGGGGGGCTGCAAGAGACCCAGTACTTC.